This entry features one T cell receptor beta chain sequence. The data were obtained in a study of blood T cell repertoires in COVID-19. Study background: T cells, B-cell-depleted T cells, or PBMCs provided the cDNA or gDNA that served as material.

Participants spanned ages roughly 18 to 95 years and resided in roughly 22 US areas. Assignment of participants to cohorts was predicated upon participant-reported clinical history. In the source study's methods: Researchers report that nucleated cell counts were estimated from reference gene primer amplification. The data were produced by immunoSEQ multiplex PCR, yet TCRdb's version contains in-frame clones alone and is incomplete. Clonal size and the V and J genes are those of that table, whereas D and trimming came from the DNA. The sample holds under 300,000 clones; more than 75% are singletons and the top ten take 2.5% to 3.5%. CDR1 is SNHLY and CDR2 is FYNNEI in the germline V gene. This CDR3 has 16 amino acids. V was cut by 4 bases and J by 1 base, with 15 bases left in between.

What was sequenced was PBMCs or T cells enriched from blood (not recorded which). The gene calls are TRBV2 and TRBJ2-3; possibly TRBD2 for D (6 bases). This receptor was obtained from a woman between 40 and 50 years old with acute COVID-19. The CDR3 DNA is TGTGCCAGCAGTGCGACTAGTCCGTTAGGCACAGATACGCAGTATTTT. Translated, it gives CASSATSPLGTDTQYF.